This TCR beta chain was recorded in a study of Ad26.COV2.S vaccination and SARS-CoV-2 variants. Treatment described: over 15 received Ad26.COV2.S at low or high dose, single or two shots; about 5 received placebo; per-sample allocation not given. Sampling took place 63 days after the first vaccine or placebo injection. This clone came up once. The table came from immunoSEQ multiplex PCR; TCRdb's copy has only in-frame clones and leaves some out. Of some 350,000 clones in the sample, around 90% were seen once. Germline CDR1 GTSNPN, CDR2 SVGIG (reference sequence). CDR3 length equals 15 residues. The junction had 9 bases not matched to a gene; V was cut back by 2 bases and J by 8 bases.

The chain combines TRBV30 with TRBJ1-6; 7 nucleotides agree with TRBD1. The sequence was collected from a person aged 18-60 years who received the Ad26.COV2.S COVID-19 vaccine or a placebo. Here the sequenced sample was peripheral blood, taken in a trial of Ad26.COV2.S vaccine versus placebo. As DNA, the CDR3 is TGTGCCTGGAGTCCACCGGGACAGCTCTATTCACCCCTCCACTTT. Protein: CAWSPPGQLYSPLHF.